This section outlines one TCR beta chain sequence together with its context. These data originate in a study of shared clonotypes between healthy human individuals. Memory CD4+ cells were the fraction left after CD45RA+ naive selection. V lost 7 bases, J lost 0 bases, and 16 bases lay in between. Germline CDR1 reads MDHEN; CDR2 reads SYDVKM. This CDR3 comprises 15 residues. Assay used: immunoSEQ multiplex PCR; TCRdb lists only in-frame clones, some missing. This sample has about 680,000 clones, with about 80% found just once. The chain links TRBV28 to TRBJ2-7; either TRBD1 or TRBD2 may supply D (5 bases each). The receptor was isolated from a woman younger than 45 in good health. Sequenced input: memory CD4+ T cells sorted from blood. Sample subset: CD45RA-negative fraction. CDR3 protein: CASKDTGTISYEQYF. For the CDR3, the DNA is TGTGCCAGCAAAGATACCGGGACGATCTCCTACGAGCAGTACTTC.